This is a list of T cell receptor beta chains from one sample in a study of monozygotic twins with inflammatory bowel disease. TCRdb derives one entry per CDR3 protein from the 5' RACE reads, leaving out DNA. This table holds fewer than 550,000 distinct CDR3 sequences. The sample consisted of blood. These TCRs come from a human donor with ulcerative colitis or Crohn's disease, or a healthy co-twin of an affected twin (not recorded which). The CDR3 runs from the conserved cysteine through the conserved F or W. The order of the fields is J gene, V gene, CDR3 protein.

>TRBJ2-1|TRBV10-3
CAILSGDYNEQFF
>TRBJ1-2|TRBV5-1
CASSTREPSGYTF
>TRBJ2-1|TRBV20-1
CSARDWASIVSEQFF
>TRBJ2-5|TRBV3-1
CASSQRASGIGKETQYF
>TRBJ1-1|TRBV20-1
CSATPKQLPYTEAFF
>TRBJ2-6|TRBV6-5
CASSYSGQGAGANVLTF
>TRBJ1-2|TRBV11-2
CASSLDLMIGHGYTF
>TRBJ2-2|TRBV9
CASSVDPAGGRELFF
>TRBJ2-1|TRBV7-2
CASSSSGSYGEQFF
>TRBJ2-5|TRBV7-9
CASSFGWGETQYF
>TRBJ2-2|TRBV29-1
CSVAGPSGELFF
>TRBJ1-2|TRBV30
CAWSGTGVHGYTF
>TRBJ2-5|TRBV2
CASSLGLRETQYF
>TRBJ2-7|TRBV20-1
CSARTGISSYEQYF
>TRBJ2-5|TRBV6-1
CASSRGLGFGETQYF
>TRBJ1-6|TRBV28
CASSPAPYSSPLHF
>TRBJ2-5|TRBV20-1
CSASSGGQGETQYF
>TRBJ2-7|TRBV5-4
CASSLDQASYEQYF
>TRBJ2-5|TRBV5-1
CASSPGGQETQYF
>TRBJ1-4|TRBV12-3/TRBV12-4
CASRSQGALGEKLFF
>TRBJ2-1|TRBV7-2
CASSSTSGTYNEQFF
>TRBJ2-2|TRBV5-1
CASSLIRSTGELFF
>TRBJ1-1|TRBV30
CAWSQTGGTEAFF
>TRBJ2-3|TRBV7-9
CASSHTVSGGASDTQYF
>TRBJ1-6|TRBV30
CAWKGGNSPLHF
>TRBJ2-3|TRBV5-1
CASSLDTANTDTQYF
>TRBJ2-7|TRBV28
CASPSICRLGGLSYEPYF
>TRBJ2-5|TRBV5-1
CASSLEATQYF
>TRBJ2-3|TRBV6-5
CASSYGVGTTDTQYF
>TRBJ2-2|TRBV6-5
CASSYSGGPNTGELFF
>TRBJ1-4|TRBV10-3
CAISETSQGEKLFF
>TRBJ2-3|TRBV10-3
CAISAGTDTQYF
>TRBJ2-7|TRBV6-2/TRBV6-3
CASSQTSIYEQYF
>TRBJ1-2|TRBV3-1
CASSQVATADNYGYTF
>TRBJ2-2|TRBV28
CASGDEGPGELFF
>TRBJ2-3|TRBV2
CASSDRLAGGDTQYF
>TRBJ2-7|TRBV7-2
CASSLFGLNSYEQYF
>TRBJ2-7|TRBV14
CASSQDWGALGYEQYF
>TRBJ2-2|TRBV6-1
CASKSGTTNTGELFF
>TRBJ2-1|TRBV25-1
CASTQGSSYNEQFF
>TRBJ1-5|TRBV12-3/TRBV12-4
CASRGQGAYQPQHF
>TRBJ2-2|TRBV12-3/TRBV12-4
CASRNRGPNTGELFF
>TRBJ2-3|TRBV20-1
CSATETSTDTQYF
>TRBJ2-7|TRBV28
CASSRGLTSYEQYF